The present TCR beta chain was sequenced within a study of HIV-infected children after antiretroviral therapy interruption. Turning to the study itself: Continuous-treatment children had median age roughly 8 years, interruption 9 to 10 years. Interruption-arm samples span weeks 0, 12, interruption end (24 or 48), and about 3 years post-study. Continuous-treatment samples came from weeks 0, 48 and 150.

This clonotype appeared many times. Indicated treatment: PENTA 11 planned treatment interruption arm or continuous ART arm. Samples needed at least 5 million viable cryopreserved PBMCs. The TCR library was built from RNA with a 3' RACE protocol and unique molecular identifiers. TCRdb re-called the 3' RACE reads through MiXCR, storing one row per CDR3 protein. The table shows fewer than 50,000 distinct CDR3 sequences, with roughly 4% occurring only once. Germline V gene lookup returns CDR1 MNHNS and CDR2 SASEGT. The V end was cut by 3 bases, the J end by 9 bases, with 17 bases between. CDR3 size: 14 residues.

This specimen consisted of CD45RA+ CD4+ T cells from PBMCs, pooled from several time points, obtained from a donor given antiretroviral therapy, either interrupted or continuous. Regarding subset: naive CD4+ CD45RA+ CD45RO- T cells. The TCR was taken from a pool of human donors with HIV. The rearrangement uses TRBV6-1 and TRBJ1-2; no reliable D call. The CDR3 sequence: CASSETLAGRSYTF. For the CDR3, the DNA is TGTGCCAGCAGTGAGACTTTGGCGGGGAGGAGCTACACCTTC.